These 29 T cell receptor beta chains originate from one sample sequenced in a study of vaccination effects on CD4 cells after COVID-19. The data were produced by immunoSEQ multiplex PCR, yet TCRdb's version contains in-frame clones alone and is incomplete. The repertoire includes around 32,000 clones, around 70% of them detected once, and less than 15% sits in the top ten. These receptors' antigens are unknown. Pools of viral peptides were used by the ViraFEST assay to expand antigen-specific CD4+ T cells ahead of sequencing. Cells that had been cultured for roughly eleven days were the source of isolated CD4+ T cells. Participants each got two BNT162b2 or mRNA-1273 vaccine doses. Sample: CD4+ T cells from PBMCs cultured with HCoV-229E spike peptides, taken after COVID-19 vaccination. These receptor sequences come from a human donor who received a COVID-19 vaccine.

This chain joins TRBV10-3 and TRBJ2-6; 8 bases are shared with TRBD1. The CDR3 is made up of 19 amino acids. The germline gives CDR1 ENHRY, CDR2 SYGVKD. The V gene end was trimmed by 2 bases and the J gene end by 3 bases; junction bases not matched to a gene: 12. Here the CDR3 reads CAISEASRQGSFGANVLTF. CDR3 DNA: TGTGCCATCAGTGAGGCCAGCCGACAGGGGAGTTTTGGGGCCAACGTCCTGACTTTC.

The chain employs TRBV6-5 and TRBJ1-3; TRBD1 might be the D (5 bases). Germline V gene data show CDR1 as MNHEY and CDR2 as SVGAGI. The CDR3 runs to 14 residues. V lost 5 bases to trimming and J lost 0 bases, with 8 bases between them. Here the CDR3 reads CASSPTDSGNTIYF. In nucleotides, the CDR3 is TGTGCCAGCAGTCCGACAGACTCTGGAAACACCATATATTTT.

The rearrangement uses TRBV28 and TRBJ1-5; possible D gene TRBD1, 6 bases. The CDR3 has 14 residues. Germline V gives CDR1 MDHEN, CDR2 SYDVKM. Trimming removed 7 bases at V and 4 bases at J, with 14 bases between. The CDR3 DNA reads TGTGCCAGCACCTTGGGGGGGCGGAATCAGCCCCAGCATTTT. Encoded protein: CASTLGGRNQPQHF.

The rearrangement links TRBV6-5 to TRBJ2-3; D is unresolved. V lost 0 bases and J lost 3, with 13 bases in between. Germline V gene sequence: CDR1 MNHEY, CDR2 SVGAGI. The CDR3 runs 16 residues. In nucleotides, the CDR3 is TGTGCCAGCAGTTACTCGTTCTTCCGGAGAACAGATACGCAGTATTTT. It codes for CASSYSFFRRTDTQYF.

The chain employs TRBV3-1 (or the pseudogene TRBV3-2) and TRBJ1-2; possibly TRBD1 for D (6 bases). This CDR3 region has 15 residues. V lost 0 bases to trimming and J lost 6 bases, with 14 bases between them. Germline CDR1 is LGHDT and CDR2 is YNNKEL (reference sequence). In nucleotides, the CDR3 is TGTGCCAGCAGCCAAGAGGGGGCGGGGGGCGATGGCTACACCTTC. Translated: CASSQEGAGGDGYTF.

This clone was seen a single time. The CDR3 spells CASSVNGYTF. In DNA form, the CDR3 reads TGTGCCAGCAGCGTTAACGGCTACACCTTC. The chain uses TRBV7-9 and TRBJ1-2, with D unresolved. Trimming removed 5 bases at V and 8 bases at J, with 6 bases between. This CDR3 has 10 residues. Germline V gene data show CDR1 as SEHNR and CDR2 as FQNEAQ (reference sequence).

This chain connects TRBV19 to TRBJ2-2; no clear D. From germline, CDR1 is LNHDA and CDR2 SQIVND (reference sequence). CDR3 length equals 14 residues. V was trimmed by 4 bases and J by 1 base, leaving 7 bases between them. The CDR3 DNA is TGTGCCAGTAGTAACACCCTGAACACCGGGGAGCTGTTTTTT. Protein product: CASSNTLNTGELFF.

The CDR3 DNA reads as TGTGCCAGCAGTGAAGTTGGGACCCAGTACTTC. Protein product: CASSEVGTQYF. This chain connects TRBV6-1 to TRBJ2-5; no firm D call. Per the germline V gene, CDR1 is MNHNS and CDR2 is SASEGT. V was trimmed by 1 base and J by 7 bases, leaving 4 bases between them. This CDR3 contains 11 residues.

This clone came up once. This chain joins TRBV6-2 or TRBV6-3 and TRBJ2-2; D is ambiguous. Germline V CDR1 and CDR2: MNHEY, SVGEGT. V was pared by 6 bases and J by 1 base, with 15 bases between. The CDR3 loop spans 16 amino acids. The CDR3 protein is CASSRGRRGNTGELFF. The CDR3 nucleotides are TGTGCCAGCAGCCGAGGCCGGAGAGGGAACACCGGGGAGCTGTTTTTT.

This clone was seen a handful of times. The chain is built from TRBV10-3 and TRBJ1-3, with TRBD1 as a possible D gene (5 bases). The germline V and J ends were trimmed by 1 base and 0 bases, with 13 bases remaining between them. Germline CDR1 reads ENHRY; CDR2 reads SYGVKD. The CDR3 extends over 17 amino acids. CDR3 sequence reads: CAISEFGRGVSGNTIYF. DNA of the CDR3: TGTGCCATCAGTGAGTTCGGACGGGGGGTCTCTGGAAACACCATATATTTT.

J is TRBJ2-1 and V is TRBV6-5; 9 nucleotides line up with TRBD2. Germline CDR1 reads MNHEY; CDR2 reads SVGAGI. The CDR3 extends over 15 amino acids. J was trimmed by 8 bases and V by 7 bases; bases with no gene match: 12. This chain's CDR3 is CASTPGRGGNDEQFF. The DNA for the CDR3 is TGTGCCAGCACCCCCGGGCGGGGGGGCAACGATGAGCAGTTCTTC.

The chain recombines TRBV11-2 with TRBJ1-3; tentative D call: TRBD1 (5 bases). CDR1 and CDR2 (germline): SGHAT, FQNNGV. The CDR3 length is 15 residues. V was clipped by 10 bases and J by 0 bases, with 16 bases between them. This CDR3 reads CATPAGLDSGNTIYF. The CDR3 coding sequence is TGTGCCACCCCCGCGGGGCTGGACTCTGGAAACACCATATATTTT.

The gene calls are TRBV6-1 and TRBJ2-3, with 10 bases that match TRBD2. Germline lookup yields CDR1 MNHNS and CDR2 SASEGT. Trimming at V came to 1 base and at J to 5 bases, leaving 9 bases not matched to a gene. This CDR3 contains 17 residues. DNA for the CDR3: TGTGCCAGCAGTGAAGAGTGGAGCGGGGGGGATGGAGATACGCAGTATTTT. Encoded protein: CASSEEWSGGDGDTQYF.

The rearrangement links TRBV9 to TRBJ1-3; D is unresolved. Between the trimmed V and J ends, which lost 0 bases and 0 bases, there was a span of 7 bases. The CDR3 has 15 residues. Germline V CDR1 and CDR2: SGDLS, YYNGEE. The CDR3 loop reads CASSVGTLSGNTIYF. The CDR3 coding sequence is TGTGCCAGCAGCGTAGGAACCCTCTCTGGAAACACCATATATTTT.

The rearrangement links TRBV7-2 to TRBJ2-4; maybe TRBD1 (5 bases). The CDR3 contains 13 residues. Germline assignment: CDR1 SGHTA and CDR2 FQGNSA. Deletions cut 10 bases from V and 5 bases from J, with 15 bases between. CDR3 protein: CATAAGIENIQYF. The CDR3 coding sequence is TGTGCCACCGCGGCAGGGATTGAAAACATTCAGTACTTC.

V is TRBV6-1 and J is TRBJ2-3; 7 bases agree with TRBD1. Germline V gives CDR1 MNHNS, CDR2 SASEGT. The CDR3 totals 15 residues. V lost 6 bases and J lost 1; bases outside the gene matches: 7. The CDR3: CASRSHDRGTDTQYF. The CDR3, as DNA: TGTGCCAGCAGGAGTCACGACAGGGGCACAGATACGCAGTATTTT.

This clone was counted a few times. The chain employs TRBV5-4 and TRBJ1-6; no clear D. Germline V gene lookup returns CDR1 SGHNT and CDR2 YYREEE (reference sequence). V lost 0 bases and J lost 7, with 2 bases in between. CDR3 length: 12 amino acids. Written as DNA, the CDR3 is TGTGCCAGCAGCTTGGACAATTCACCCCTCCACTTT. It specifies CASSLDNSPLHF.

This clone was recorded only once. The chain couples TRBV15 to TRBJ2-5; 7 nucleotides line up with TRBD2. This CDR3 is 15 amino acids long. The junction had 7 bases not matched to a gene; V was cut back by 1 base and J by 5 bases. Germline CDR1 reads LNHNV; CDR2 reads YYDKDF (reference sequence). CDR3 sequence reads: CATSRVKRGGETQYF. For the CDR3, the DNA is TGTGCCACCAGCAGAGTAAAGCGGGGCGGGGAGACCCAGTACTTC.

The genes are TRBV28 and TRBJ1-4, with D uncertain. Deletions cut 6 bases from V and 5 bases from J, with 16 bases between. Germline CDR1 is MDHEN and CDR2 is SYDVKM. The CDR3 is 15 residues long. CDR3 sequence: CASRRGPRGNEKLFF. The CDR3, as DNA: TGTGCCAGCAGACGTGGACCTAGAGGGAATGAAAAACTGTTTTTT.

The rearrangement links TRBV3-1 (or the pseudogene TRBV3-2) to TRBJ1-3; TRBD1 matches at 10 bases. Germline lookup yields CDR1 LGHDT and CDR2 YNNKEL (reference sequence). V shed 4 bases and J 6 bases; nucleotides not matched to a gene: 6. The CDR3 is 15 amino acids. The CDR3, as DNA: TGTGCCAGCAGCCCCCACGGGACAGGGGAAAACACCATATATTTT. Translation: CASSPHGTGENTIYF.

This chain links TRBV21-1 with TRBJ2-3; TRBD2 was called by the table and not checked on the DNA. TRBV21-1 is a pseudogene locus. The CDR3 is made up of 19 amino acids. The CDR3 sequence: CASSERGGGARTSTDTQYF. CDR3 DNA sequence: TGTGCCAGCAGCGAACGTGGCGGGGGGGCCCGTACTAGCACAGATACGCAGTATTTT.

Relative to its sample, this clone is medium-sized. The V and J genes are TRBV6-2 or TRBV6-3 and TRBJ1-5; 8 bases align to TRBD1. Germline values: CDR1 MNHEY, CDR2 SVGEGT. CDR3 length: 14 residues. V trimming: 4 bases; J trimming: 3 bases; junction bases outside the gene matches: 2. CDR3 in amino acids: CASSWTGINQPQHF. The CDR3 DNA follows: TGTGCCAGCAGTTGGACAGGGATCAATCAGCCCCAGCATTTT.

The V gene is TRBV29-1, the J gene TRBJ1-2; maybe TRBD1 (6 bases). This CDR3 comprises 12 residues. In germline, CDR1 is SQVTM, CDR2 ANQGSEA. V was shortened by 7 bases and J by 6 bases, with 15 bases between the two germline ends. CDR3 sequence (DNA): TGCAGCGCTAGTGGACACAGGGATGGCTACACCTTC. This encodes CSASGHRDGYTF.

The chain has TRBV2 and TRBJ1-5; 10 bases match TRBD1. J gave up 2 bases and V 6 bases, and 1 base lay outside the gene matches. CDR1 and CDR2 from the germline V gene are SNHLY and FYNNEI. This CDR3 region has 14 residues. The CDR3 DNA follows: TGTGCCAGCAGCGGGACAGGGGGCAATCAGCCCCAGCATTTT. Translating it yields CASSGTGGNQPQHF.

This clone was picked up a small number of times. This sequence joins TRBV6-5 and TRBJ1-2; the D gene is possibly TRBD1 (6 bases). With 5 bases removed from V and 4 bases from J, the gap between germline ends came to 14 bases. Germline V lookup: CDR1 MNHEY, CDR2 SVGAGI. There are 14 residues in the CDR3. CDR3 loop: CASSQQGVSYGYTF. The CDR3 bases are TGTGCCAGCAGTCAACAGGGAGTCAGCTATGGCTACACCTTC.

The chain joins TRBV2 to TRBJ1-6; maybe TRBD1 (5 bases). This CDR3 region has 14 residues. The V gene's germline CDR1 is SNHLY and CDR2 FYNNEI. V was clipped by 1 base and J by 9 bases, with 10 bases between them. This CDR3 is CASSEVGVGSPLHF. The CDR3 DNA is TGTGCCAGCAGTGAAGTGGGGGTAGGTTCACCCCTCCACTTT.

The chain links TRBV11-3 to TRBJ1-1; 10 nucleotides match TRBD1. Germline CDR1 reads SGHNT; CDR2 reads YENEEA. J lost 5 bases, V lost 5 bases, and 5 bases had no gene match. This CDR3 region has 14 residues. CDR3 coding DNA: TGTGCCAGCAGCGCTGGGACAGGGGTAACTGAAGCTTTCTTT. Its protein product is CASSAGTGVTEAFF. The variable domain in full, with the rest retrieved from reference TRBV11-3 and TRBJ1-1, is EAGVVQSPRYKIIEKKQPVAFWCNPISGHNTLYWYLQNLGQGPELLIRYENEEAVDDSQLPKDRFSAERLKGVDSTLKIQPAELGDSAVYLCASSAGTGVTEAFFGQGTRLTVV.

The chain employs TRBV27 and TRBJ1-3; D unresolved. This CDR3 contains 14 residues. V was pared by 0 bases and J by 6 bases, with 9 bases between. CDR1 MNHEY and CDR2 SMNVEV come from the germline V gene (reference sequence). CDR3 region: CASSLSRTENTIYF. For the CDR3, the DNA is TGTGCCAGCAGTTTATCCCGGACTGAAAACACCATATATTTT.

The CDR3: CASSDLRDREQYF. The CDR3 nucleotides read TGTGCCAGCAGTGACCTAAGAGATCGCGAGCAGTACTTC. This chain joins TRBV2 and TRBJ2-7; D is uncertain. Germline loops: CDR1 SNHLY, CDR2 FYNNEI. The CDR3 contains 13 residues. V lost 3 bases and J 6 bases, leaving 12 bases between the germline ends.